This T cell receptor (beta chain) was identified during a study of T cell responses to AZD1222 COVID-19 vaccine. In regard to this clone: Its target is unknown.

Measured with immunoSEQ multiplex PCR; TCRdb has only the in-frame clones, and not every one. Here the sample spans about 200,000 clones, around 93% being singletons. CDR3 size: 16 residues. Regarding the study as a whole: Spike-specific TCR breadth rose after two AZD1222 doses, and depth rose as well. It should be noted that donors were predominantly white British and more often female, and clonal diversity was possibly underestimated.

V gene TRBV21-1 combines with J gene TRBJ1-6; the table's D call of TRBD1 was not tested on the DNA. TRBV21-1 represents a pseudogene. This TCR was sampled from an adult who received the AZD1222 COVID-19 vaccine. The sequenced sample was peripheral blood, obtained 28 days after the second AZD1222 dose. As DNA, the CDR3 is TGTGCCAGCAGCAAAGAGGGGCGCAGGCCCCATTCACCCCTCCACTTT. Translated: CASSKEGRRPHSPLHF.